Included here is one T cell receptor beta chain sequence, with context. As yet, its antigen is unknown. The sample originates from a study of naive and memory T cell subsets. Points from the study as a whole: No ground truth validated the naive and memory repertoire findings.

Trimming pared 0 bases from V and 15 bases from J, leaving 12 bases between. CDR1 is SNHLY, CDR2 FYNNEI, per germline. This CDR3 region has 12 residues. The beta constant-region primer was an equimolar mix of two oligonucleotides covering TRBC1 and TRBC2. Four rounds of PCR amplified the ligated cDNA using nested alpha and beta constant-region primers plus SP2. A single record per CDR3 protein comes from TCRdb applying MiXCR to the UMI-ligation and nested PCR reads. The sample lists 130,000 or so distinct CDR3 sequences, 36% occurring once. The V call is TRBV2, the J call TRBJ2-1, with a possible D match to TRBD2 (6 bases). The clonotype comes from a human donor in good health. Sequencing was done on a sample of central memory CD4+ T cells from blood. The CDR3 sequence is CASSEARDSRFF. The CDR3 nucleotides read TGTGCCAGCAGTGAAGCGCGGGACTCTAGGTTCTTC.